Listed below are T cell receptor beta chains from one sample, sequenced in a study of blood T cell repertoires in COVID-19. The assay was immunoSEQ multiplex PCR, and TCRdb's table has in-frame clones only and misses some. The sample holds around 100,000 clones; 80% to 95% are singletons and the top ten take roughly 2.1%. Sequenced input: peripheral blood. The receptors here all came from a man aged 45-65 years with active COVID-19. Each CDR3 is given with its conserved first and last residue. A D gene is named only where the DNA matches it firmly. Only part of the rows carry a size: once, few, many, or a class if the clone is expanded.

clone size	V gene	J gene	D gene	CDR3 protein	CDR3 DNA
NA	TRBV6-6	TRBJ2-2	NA	CASRNTGGGTGELFF	TGTGCCAGCAGAAACACAGGGGGGGGGACCGGGGAGCTGTTTTTT
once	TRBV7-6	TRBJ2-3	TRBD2	CASSLRPGTSGGGRTDTQYF	TGTGCCAGCAGCTTGCGGCCCGGGACTAGCGGGGGGGGACGCACAGATACGCAGTATTTT
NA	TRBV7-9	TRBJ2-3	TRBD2	CASSLSAGGPDTQYF	TGTGCCAGCAGCTTGTCGGCGGGAGGGCCCGATACGCAGTATTTT
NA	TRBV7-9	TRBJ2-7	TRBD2	CASSPSGGAYEQYF	TGTGCCAGCAGCCCTAGCGGGGGGGCCTACGAGCAGTACTTC
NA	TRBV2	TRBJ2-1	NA	CASSRTGLLYNEQFF	TGTGCCAGCAGTCGTACTGGGTTACTATACAATGAGCAGTTCTTC
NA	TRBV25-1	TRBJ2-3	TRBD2	CASSDSGGIDTQYF	TGTGCCAGCAGTGATAGCGGGGGGATCGATACGCAGTATTTT
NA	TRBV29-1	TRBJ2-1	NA	CSVEDGLGAYNEQFF	TGCAGCGTTGAAGACGGTCTAGGCGCCTACAATGAGCAGTTCTTC
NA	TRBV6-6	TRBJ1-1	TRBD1	CASSRTGGENTEAFF	TGTGCCAGCAGCCGAACAGGGGGCGAAAACACTGAAGCTTTCTTT
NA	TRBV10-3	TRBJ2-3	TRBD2	CAISRSGTSSTDTQYF	TGTGCCATCAGTAGATCCGGGACTAGCAGCACAGATACGCAGTATTTT
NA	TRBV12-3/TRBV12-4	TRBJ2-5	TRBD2	CASSGSSETQYF	TGTGCCAGTAGCGGGAGTTCGGAGACCCAGTACTTC
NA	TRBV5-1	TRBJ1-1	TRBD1	CASSQQGSNTEAFF	TGCGCCAGCAGCCAACAGGGGTCGAACACTGAAGCTTTCTTT
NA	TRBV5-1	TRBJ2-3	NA	CASSEWAGSTDTQYF	TGCGCCAGCAGCGAGTGGGCCGGCAGCACAGATACGCAGTATTTT
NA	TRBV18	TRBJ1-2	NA	CASSPGTSHYGYTF	TGTGCCAGCTCACCCGGGACATCTCACTATGGCTACACCTTC
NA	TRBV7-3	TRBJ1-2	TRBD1	CASSPGTGSGYTF	TGTGCCAGCAGCCCCGGGACAGGCTCTGGCTACACCTTC
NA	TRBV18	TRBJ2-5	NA	CASSPGQQETQYF	TGTGCCAGCTCACCCGGACAGCAAGAGACCCAGTACTTC
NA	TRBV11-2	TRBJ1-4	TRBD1	CANSKGQGNNEKLFF	TGTGCCAACAGCAAAGGACAGGGGAATAATGAAAAACTGTTTTTT
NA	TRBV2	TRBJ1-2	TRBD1	CASDRGSVYGYTF	TGTGCCTCCGACAGGGGTTCGGTCTATGGCTACACCTTC
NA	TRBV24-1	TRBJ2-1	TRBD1	CATSDPGQSSYNEQFF	TGTGCCACCAGTGACCCGGGACAGAGCTCCTACAATGAGCAGTTCTTC
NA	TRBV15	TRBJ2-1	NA	CATSPEGQAGEQFF	TGTGCCACCAGCCCAGAGGGACAAGCCGGTGAGCAGTTCTTC
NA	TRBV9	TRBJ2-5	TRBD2	CASSARSGLVETQYF	TGTGCCAGCAGCGCCCGCTCGGGACTAGTTGAGACCCAGTACTTC
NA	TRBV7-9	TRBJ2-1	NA	CASSLLDSPLVFDEQFF	TGTGCCAGCAGCTTATTGGACTCCCCTTTGGTATTCGATGAGCAGTTCTTC
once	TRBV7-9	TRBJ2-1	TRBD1	CASSAATGGDYNEQFF	TGTGCCAGCAGCGCAGCTACAGGGGGTGACTACAATGAGCAGTTCTTC
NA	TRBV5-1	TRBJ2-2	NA	CASSLSGSEGTGELFF	TGCGCCAGCAGCTTGTCGGGGAGTGAGGGCACCGGGGAGCTGTTTTTT
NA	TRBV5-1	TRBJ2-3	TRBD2	CASQTSGSQDTQYF	TGCGCCAGCCAGACTAGCGGGAGTCAAGATACGCAGTATTTT
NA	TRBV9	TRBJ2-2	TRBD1	CASSLRGQGTTGELFF	TGTGCCAGCAGCCTTCGGGGACAGGGGACAACCGGGGAGCTGTTTTTT
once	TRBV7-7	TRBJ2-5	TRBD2	CASSPVGGSQETQYF	TGTGCCAGCAGCCCCGTCGGGGGGTCTCAAGAGACCCAGTACTTC
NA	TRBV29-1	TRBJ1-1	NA	CSAPVGLGTEAFF	TGCAGCGCCCCCGTGGGGCTGGGAACTGAAGCTTTCTTT
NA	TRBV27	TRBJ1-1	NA	CASSPGLPNTEAFF	TGTGCCAGCAGCCCGGGACTTCCGAACACTGAAGCTTTCTTT
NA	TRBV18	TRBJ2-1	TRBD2	CASSRSGGGYNEQFF	TGTGCCAGCTCACGGAGCGGGGGAGGCTACAATGAGCAGTTCTTC
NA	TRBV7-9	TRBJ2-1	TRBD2	CATKAAGELVEQFF	TGTGCCACCAAGGCAGCGGGAGAATTGGTTGAGCAGTTCTTC
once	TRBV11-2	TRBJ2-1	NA	CASSLVRGPYNEQFF	TGTGCCAGCAGCTTAGTGCGGGGCCCATACAATGAGCAGTTCTTC
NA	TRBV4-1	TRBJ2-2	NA	CASSQGGRLGGTGELFF	TGCGCCAGCAGCCAAGGTGGGAGGCTTGGTGGGACCGGGGAGCTGTTTTTT
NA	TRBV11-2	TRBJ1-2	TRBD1	CASSLEGGASYGYTF	TGTGCCAGCAGCTTAGAAGGGGGCGCGAGCTATGGCTACACCTTC
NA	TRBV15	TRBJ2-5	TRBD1	CATNRDRGGETQYF	TGTGCCACGAACCGGGACAGGGGCGGTGAGACCCAGTACTTC
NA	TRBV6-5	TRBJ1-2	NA	CASSWGRGSGYTF	TGTGCCAGCAGTTGGGGCAGGGGCTCTGGCTACACCTTC
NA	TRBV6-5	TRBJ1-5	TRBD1	CASLGQGIGNQPQHF	TGTGCCAGCCTGGGACAGGGTATAGGGAATCAGCCCCAGCATTTT
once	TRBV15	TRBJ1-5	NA	CATSRVPSQPQHF	TGTGCCACCAGCAGAGTCCCGAGTCAGCCCCAGCATTTT
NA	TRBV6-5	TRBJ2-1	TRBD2	CASTGAGGPGNEQFF	TGTGCCAGCACCGGAGCGGGAGGGCCTGGGAATGAGCAGTTCTTC
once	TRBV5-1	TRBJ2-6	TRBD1	CASSSRTGGSGANVLTF	TGCGCCAGCAGCTCTAGGACAGGGGGCTCTGGGGCCAACGTCCTGACTTTC
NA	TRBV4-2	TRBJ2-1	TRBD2	CASSQDGSGRFREQFF	TGTGCCAGCAGCCAAGATGGTAGCGGGAGATTCCGTGAGCAGTTCTTC
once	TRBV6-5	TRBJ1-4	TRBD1	CASRPTGGGEKLFF	TGTGCCAGCAGACCGACAGGGGGCGGTGAAAAACTGTTTTTT
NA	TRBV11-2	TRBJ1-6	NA	CASDTGSSYNSPLHF	TGTGCCAGTGATACAGGGAGCTCCTATAATTCACCCCTCCACTTT
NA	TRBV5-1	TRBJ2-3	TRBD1	CASSLRGQGAFTDTQYF	TGCGCCAGCAGCCTCAGGGGACAGGGGGCCTTCACAGATACGCAGTATTTT
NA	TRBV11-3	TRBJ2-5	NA	CASSDSQETQYF	TGTGCCAGCAGCGACAGCCAAGAGACCCAGTACTTC
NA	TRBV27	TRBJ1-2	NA	CASSPELGGGSHLWGYTF	TGTGCCAGCAGTCCCGAGCTTGGGGGGGGCAGTCACCTATGGGGCTACACCTTC
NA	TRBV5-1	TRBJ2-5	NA	CASQRGSQETQYF	TGCGCCAGCCAACGGGGATCTCAAGAGACCCAGTACTTC
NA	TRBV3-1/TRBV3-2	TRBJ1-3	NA	CASSSWTSTSGNTIYF	TGTGCCAGCAGCTCCTGGACATCTACCTCTGGAAACACCATATATTTT
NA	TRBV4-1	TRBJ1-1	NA	CASSQDSGSGDFF	TGCGCCAGCAGCCAAGATTCGGGGTCTGGGGATTTCTTT
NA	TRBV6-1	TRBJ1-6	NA	CASSEAVALGGPLHF	TGTGCCAGCAGTGAAGCGGTCGCCCTTGGCGGACCCCTCCACTTT
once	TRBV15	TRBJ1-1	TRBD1	CATGRDQGAAEAFF	TGTGCCACCGGCAGAGATCAGGGGGCGGCTGAAGCTTTCTTT